This paragraph reports one T cell receptor (beta chain). Antigen specificity is unknown. This is likely a read error, given that the CDR3 carries no conserved phenylalanine or tryptophan at its end. This sample was taken from a study of CD8+CD57+ T cells in acquired aplastic anemia. Across the whole study: Sorted cells (CD4+ and CD8+) yielded DNA amounts that averaged approximately 3.1 ug.

The sequenced patients had an expansion of CD8+CD57+ cells seen by flow cytometry. Patients uniformly had severe acquired aplastic anemia. The template for TCR beta VDJ and CDR3 sequence profiling was genomic DNA. TCRdb independently ran MiXCR on the reads; one entry per CDR3 protein. Altogether 180,000 or so distinct CDR3 sequences are present, about half being singletons, with the ten largest covering around 1.8%. V was pared by 4 bases and J by 3 bases, with 9 bases of the junction left unmatched. The CDR3 extends over 17 amino acids. CDR1 and CDR2 from the germline V gene are LGHNA and YNFKEQ. Whole-study findings and limits: Researchers report that around 30 CD8+ CDR3 sequences appeared in both patients and controls.

The genes are TRBV4-2 and TRBJ1-4; 9 nucleotides agree with TRBD1. The sequenced sample was sorted CD4+, CD8+, or CD8+CD57+ T cells (not recorded which) from PBMCs. This clonotype was obtained from a human donor with aplastic anemia. CDR3 DNA sequence: TGTGCCAGCAGCCCGTCCCGGGACAGGGAGGCTAATGAAAAACTGTTTCTT. Its translation is CASSPSRDREANEKLFL.